A selection of T cell receptor beta chains follows, all from one sample in a study of T cells expressing NK-cell markers. TCRdb re-called the 5' RACE reads; every CDR3 protein appears as one record, without DNA. This table lists fewer than 550,000 distinct CDR3 sequences. The sequencing sample was made of blood T cells: a sorted CD56 or NKG2C T cell subset, CD4+ or CD8+ T cells, or bulk PBMC T cells (not recorded which). These receptors originate from a woman between 50 and 59 years old in good health. Both conserved end residues are part of each CDR3.

J gene	V gene	CDR3 protein
TRBJ1-2	TRBV6-2/TRBV6-3	CASTERGNYGYTF
TRBJ1-1	TRBV18	CASSPLSHATSKMNTEAFF
TRBJ2-3	TRBV4-2	CASSQEADTQYF
TRBJ2-3	TRBV29-1	CSVVQGTRTDTQYF
TRBJ2-1	TRBV5-1	CASSPLELGLNEQFF
TRBJ2-1	TRBV9	CASSPFSAGVSYNEQFF
TRBJ2-5	TRBV20-1	CSAGQDPGAETQYF
TRBJ2-3	TRBV2	CASSESSSTDTQYF
TRBJ2-2	TRBV5-4	CASSLITVDRSGELFF
TRBJ1-5	TRBV29-1	CSVARGANQPQHF
TRBJ2-6	TRBV28	CASIAVGLGDGANVLTF
TRBJ1-1	TRBV5-1	CASRGSGTEAFF
TRBJ2-5	TRBV11-2	CASSSPRTRGTQYF
TRBJ2-1	TRBV6-1	CASLYSKDEQFF
TRBJ2-3	TRBV7-8	CASSGTSGESTDTQYF
TRBJ2-1	TRBV10-2	CSNSSRESLYNEQFF
TRBJ2-3	TRBV5-6	CASSLHRQATDTQYF
TRBJ2-5	TRBV12-3/TRBV12-4	CASSLTGALETQYF
TRBJ2-3	TRBV20-1	CSARDGGLAGGGADTQYF
TRBJ1-3	TRBV29-1	CSALPSGRENTIYF
TRBJ2-2	TRBV5-1	CASSPSIRTGELFF
TRBJ2-1	TRBV5-1	CASSRRRAGYNEQFF
TRBJ1-1	TRBV27	CASSFQQGWGTEAFF
TRBJ1-2	TRBV7-8	CASSLGTRDDYGYTF
TRBJ1-1	TRBV12-3/TRBV12-4	CASRPRTDEAFF
TRBJ1-6	TRBV3-1	CASSVSGPGGSPLHF
TRBJ1-4	TRBV19	CASSEVQGAYEKLFF
TRBJ2-7	TRBV28	CASSFPQQGAYEQYF
TRBJ2-1	TRBV11-3	CASSLGPIGDEQFF
TRBJ2-1	TRBV12-3/TRBV12-4	CASSTGTGSYNEQFF
TRBJ1-3	TRBV9	CASSVGQGITGNTIYF
TRBJ1-3	TRBV5-8	CASSLLRVSGNTIYF
TRBJ1-5	TRBV7-2	CASSLGRSSNQPQHF
TRBJ2-1	TRBV6-5	CASSYRGLGEQFF
TRBJ1-2	TRBV3-1	CASSQDLERGYTF
TRBJ2-1	TRBV27	CASSLIPGHPIGEQFF
TRBJ2-4	TRBV20-1	CSARNRGFGKNIQYF
TRBJ2-5	TRBV6-6	CASRVTSGGWAQYF
TRBJ2-7	TRBV6-2/TRBV6-3	CASTLPSRREQYF
TRBJ1-2	TRBV7-9	CASSRTGGALGYTF
TRBJ1-6	TRBV10-3	CAISDEALNSPLHF
TRBJ2-3	TRBV5-1	CASRPGLAGALGTQYF
TRBJ1-2	TRBV24-1	CATSDGGGYTF
TRBJ1-6	TRBV27	CASSFRGRHNSPLHF
TRBJ2-1	TRBV30	CAWGEGLAAYNEQFF
TRBJ1-2	TRBV5-1	CASSRIEGGNGYTF